These T cell receptor beta chains were read from a single sample in a study of response to subunit inactivated influenza vaccine. TCRdb called the RT-PCR reads again in MiXCR, with one record for every CDR3 protein. The repertoire has about 700,000 distinct CDR3 sequences, 14% of them found once; the top ten carry around 6.5%. The sequences come from PBMCs from blood, collected 14 to 15 days before vaccination. These receptors originate from a man in his forties or fifties who received an inactivated influenza vaccine. Both conserved end residues are part of each CDR3. The order of the fields is J gene, D gene, V gene, CDR3 length, clone size, CDR3 DNA, CDR3 protein. The D gene is left open where the match is weak. Some rows mark clone size as missing; the rest say once, few, many or name a class of expanded clone.

TRBJ2-7,-,TRBV21-1,15,-,TGTGCCAGCTCCCACGCCGGGATAAAAGAGTACGAGCAGTACTTC,CASSHAGIKEYEQYF
TRBJ2-7,-,TRBV12-3/TRBV12-4,12,few,TGTGCCAGCAGCCACGTGTCCTACGAGCAGTACTTC,CASSHVSYEQYF
TRBJ2-7,TRBD1,TRBV20-1,15,few,TGCAGTGCTAGAAACCAGGGGGTACGGAACTACGAGCAGTACTTC,CSARNQGVRNYEQYF
TRBJ1-1,TRBD1,TRBV3-1,14,-,TGTGCCAGCAGAGGGACAGGGAGGGTCACTGAAGCTTTCTTT,CASRGTGRVTEAFF
TRBJ1-5,TRBD1,TRBV5-5,16,-,TGTGCCAGCAGCTTGTGGACAGGGGAAGGCAATCAGCCCCAGCATTTT,CASSLWTGEGNQPQHF
TRBJ1-2,TRBD1,TRBV20-1,15,few,TGCAGTGCTAGAGCCGGGACAGGGGTCAACTATGGCTACACCTTC,CSARAGTGVNYGYTF
TRBJ2-2,-,TRBV6-5,12,few,TGTGCCAGCAGTTCCGTGGGAATGGTGCTGTTTTTT,CASSSVGMVLFF
TRBJ1-2,-,TRBV5-1,14,-,TGCGCCAGCAGCCCAGGAGATACCAACTATGGCTACACCTTC,CASSPGDTNYGYTF
TRBJ1-2,-,TRBV7-2,15,few,TGTGCCAGCAGCAGAGCGTACTACTCTAACTATGGCTACACCTTC,CASSRAYYSNYGYTF
TRBJ1-5,-,TRBV28,15,-,TGTGCCAGCGGACCATCCCAGGGGAGCAATCAGCCCCAGCATTTT,CASGPSQGSNQPQHF
TRBJ2-3,-,TRBV7-9,16,few,TGTGCCAGCAGTCCCGGAACAGGGATGGGCACAGATACGCAGTATTTT,CASSPGTGMGTDTQYF
TRBJ2-7,-,TRBV2,13,few,TGTGCCAGCAGCCCCGGAGGGGGCTGGGAGCAGTACTTC,CASSPGGGWEQYF
TRBJ2-1,-,TRBV30,12,-,TGTGCCTGGAAACAGCTTAACAATGAGCAGTTCTTC,CAWKQLNNEQFF
TRBJ2-7,TRBD2,TRBV20-1,15,few,TGCAGTGCTAGAGAAAGGCGGGAGTTTTCCCACGAGCAGTACTTC,CSARERREFSHEQYF
TRBJ2-4,-,TRBV3-1,14,-,TGTGCCAGCAGCCCGGACAGTGCTGGTAACATTCAGTACTTC,CASSPDSAGNIQYF
TRBJ2-3,-,TRBV28,15,-,TGTGCCAGCAGTTTAGACCCCAGGTACACAGATACGCAGTATTTT,CASSLDPRYTDTQYF
TRBJ2-1,-,TRBV4-2,18,once,TGTGCCAGCAGCCAAGATCCCCCAGGGGTAGCTAGGTACAATGAGCAGTTCTTC,CASSQDPPGVARYNEQFF
TRBJ1-2,-,TRBV12-3/TRBV12-4,15,few,TGTGCCAGCAGTTTAGCGGAGGGAATAAACTATGGCTACACCTTC,CASSLAEGINYGYTF
TRBJ2-5,-,TRBV20-1,12,few,TGCAGTGCCCAAAGGCCGGGGGAGACCCAGTACTTC,CSAQRPGETQYF
TRBJ2-2,-,TRBV6-2/TRBV6-3,14,few,TGTGCCAGCAGTTACTCAATTTTAGTCGGGGAGCTGTTTTTT,CASSYSILVGELFF
TRBJ2-2,-,TRBV12-3/TRBV12-4,15,few,TGTGCCAGCACCCTGGGCTGGGAGAAGGGCGGGGAGCTGTTTTTT,CASTLGWEKGGELFF
TRBJ2-7,-,TRBV6-1,12,few,TGTGCCAGCAGTGAAAATATCTACGAGCAGTACTTC,CASSENIYEQYF
TRBJ2-6,-,TRBV5-1,16,few,TGCGCCAGCAGCTTGGTTGGTGAATCTGGGGCCAACGTCCTGACTTTC,CASSLVGESGANVLTF
TRBJ2-7,TRBD2,TRBV6-2/TRBV6-3,17,-,TGTGCCAGCAGTTACTCGGCCCCTAGCGGGCTCTCCTACGAGCAGTACTTC,CASSYSAPSGLSYEQYF
TRBJ2-1,TRBD2,TRBV28,17,-,TGTGCCAGCAGTCAAGAGGGACTAGCTGCCGCCTACAATGAGCAGTTCTTC,CASSQEGLAAAYNEQFF
TRBJ2-2,TRBD1,TRBV7-9,16,-,TGTGCCAGCAGAGAGGACCAGGGGGCAGCCACCGGGGAGCTGTTTTTT,CASREDQGAATGELFF
TRBJ2-3,-,TRBV28,14,few,TGTGCCAGCAGCATCGCAGGCAGAGTAGATACGCAGTATTTT,CASSIAGRVDTQYF
TRBJ2-1,-,TRBV12-3/TRBV12-4,14,many,TGTGCCAGCAGGGTCGGGACAACTTACAATGAGCAGTTCTTC,CASRVGTTYNEQFF
TRBJ2-7,TRBD2,TRBV5-6,15,-,TGTGCCAGCAGCTTGGAGGCGGGGGGTGCCTACGAGCAGTACTTC,CASSLEAGGAYEQYF
TRBJ1-2,-,TRBV5-6,16,-,TGTGCCAGCAGCTCCCGGCCCCAGGGGCAGGCCTATGGCTACACCTTC,CASSSRPQGQAYGYTF
TRBJ2-1,TRBD2,TRBV27,15,few,TGTGCCAGCAGGCTTACCGGGACTAGCGCTACTGAGCAGTTCTTC,CASRLTGTSATEQFF
TRBJ2-7,-,TRBV3-1,14,few,TGTGCCAGCAGCCAAGACATAGTCGGGCTCGAGCAGTACTTC,CASSQDIVGLEQYF
TRBJ2-2,TRBD1,TRBV7-9,17,few,TGTGCCAGCAGCGCCAAGGTCAGGGGGCAGAGGACCGGGGAGCTGTTTTTT,CASSAKVRGQRTGELFF
TRBJ2-7,TRBD1,TRBV6-2/TRBV6-3,15,-,TGTGCCAGCAGTACCTATGACAGGGGGCTCTTCGAGCAGTACTTC,CASSTYDRGLFEQYF
TRBJ2-6,-,TRBV12-5,13,few,TGTGCTAGTGGACGCTCTGGGGCCAACGTCCTGACTTTC,CASGRSGANVLTF
TRBJ2-2,TRBD1,TRBV27,18,-,TGTGCCAGCAGTCCCCCCCTTCTACAGGGGGCAAACACCGGGGAGCTGTTTTTT,CASSPPLLQGANTGELFF
TRBJ2-3,TRBD2,TRBV6-1,16,few,TGTGCCAGCAGTCGAGAGGGACTAGCGGGAGCAGATACGCAGTATTTT,CASSREGLAGADTQYF
TRBJ2-1,-,TRBV27,12,few,TGTGCCAGCAGGGGCGGGGGCCTTGAGCAGTTCTTC,CASRGGGLEQFF
TRBJ2-5,TRBD2,TRBV20-1,15,-,TGCAGTGCTCGAGGACTAGCGGGAGTTGAGGAGACCCAGTACTTC,CSARGLAGVEETQYF
TRBJ2-3,-,TRBV27,17,few,TGTGCCAGCAGTTCCCGATTCGGGACGGGGAGGACAGATACGCAGTATTTT,CASSSRFGTGRTDTQYF
TRBJ2-1,-,TRBV20-1,15,-,TGCAGTGCTACCTCCGGGACGACCTACTATGGTGAGCAGTTCTTC,CSATSGTTYYGEQFF